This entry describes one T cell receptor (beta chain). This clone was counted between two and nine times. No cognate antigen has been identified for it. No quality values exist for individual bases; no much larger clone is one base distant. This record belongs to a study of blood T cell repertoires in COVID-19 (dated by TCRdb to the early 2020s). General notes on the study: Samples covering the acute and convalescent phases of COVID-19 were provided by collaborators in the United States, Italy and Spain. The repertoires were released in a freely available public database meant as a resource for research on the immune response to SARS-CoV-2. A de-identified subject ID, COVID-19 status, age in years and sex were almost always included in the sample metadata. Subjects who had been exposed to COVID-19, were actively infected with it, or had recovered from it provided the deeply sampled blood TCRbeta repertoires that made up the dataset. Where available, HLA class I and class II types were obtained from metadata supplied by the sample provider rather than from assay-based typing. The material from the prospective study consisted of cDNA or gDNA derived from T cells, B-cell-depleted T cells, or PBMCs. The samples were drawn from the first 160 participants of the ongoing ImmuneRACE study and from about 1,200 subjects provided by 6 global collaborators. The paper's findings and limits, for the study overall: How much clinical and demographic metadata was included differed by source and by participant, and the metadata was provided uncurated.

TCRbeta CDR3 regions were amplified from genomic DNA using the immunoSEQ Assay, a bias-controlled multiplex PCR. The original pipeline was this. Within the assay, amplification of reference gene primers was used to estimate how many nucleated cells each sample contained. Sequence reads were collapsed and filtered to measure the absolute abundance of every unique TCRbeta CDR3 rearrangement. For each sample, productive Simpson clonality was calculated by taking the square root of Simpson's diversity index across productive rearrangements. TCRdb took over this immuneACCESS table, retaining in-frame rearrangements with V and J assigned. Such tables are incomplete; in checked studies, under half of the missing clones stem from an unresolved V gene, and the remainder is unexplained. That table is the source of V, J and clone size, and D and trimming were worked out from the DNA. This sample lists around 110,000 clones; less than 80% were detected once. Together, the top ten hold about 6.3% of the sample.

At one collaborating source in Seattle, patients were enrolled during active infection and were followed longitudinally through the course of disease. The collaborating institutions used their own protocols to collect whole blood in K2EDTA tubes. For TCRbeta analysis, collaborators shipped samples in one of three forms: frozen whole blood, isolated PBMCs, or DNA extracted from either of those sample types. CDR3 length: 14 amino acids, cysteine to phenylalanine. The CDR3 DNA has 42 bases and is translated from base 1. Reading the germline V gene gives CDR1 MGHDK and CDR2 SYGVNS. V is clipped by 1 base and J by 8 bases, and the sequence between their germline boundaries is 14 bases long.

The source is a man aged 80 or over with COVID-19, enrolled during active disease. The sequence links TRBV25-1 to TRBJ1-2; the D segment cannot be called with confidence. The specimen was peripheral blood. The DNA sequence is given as TGTGCCAGCAGTGAATCAGCGGCAGGTTACGGCTACACCTTC. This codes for CASSESAAGYGYTF.